The 7 T cell receptor beta chains below come from one sample, sequenced in a study of response to subunit inactivated influenza vaccine. In TCRdb, the RT-PCR reads were re-called with MiXCR into one record per CDR3 protein. The sample holds more than 450,000 distinct CDR3 sequences, around 8% seen once. The input for sequencing was PBMCs from blood, taken less than 30 months after vaccination. Source of these receptors: a man between 50 and 69 years old who received an inactivated influenza vaccine.

This clonotype was counted ten times or more. The V call is TRBV5-1, the J call TRBJ2-7; D unresolved. The CDR3 loop spans 13 amino acids. The V end lost 0 bases, the J end lost 2 bases, and 6 bases lay between the germline ends. Germline loops: CDR1 SGHRS, CDR2 YFSETQ. The DNA of the CDR3 is TGCGCCAGCAGCTTGGACACGACCTACGAGCAGTACTTC. Protein product: CASSLDTTYEQYF.

This clonotype was found a few times. V and J are TRBV7-8 and TRBJ1-5, with 9 bases lining up with TRBD1. The CDR3 spans 16 residues. V dropped 5 bases and J dropped 8; count of bases not matched to a gene: 13. The germline gives CDR1 SGHVS, CDR2 FQNEAQ. CDR3 DNA sequence: TGTGCCAGCAGCGATTCTCCCGGGACAGGGCTGGAGCCCCAGCATTTT. It yields the protein CASSDSPGTGLEPQHF.

This clonotype was detected only a few times. The rearrangement links TRBV2 to TRBJ1-1; D is undetermined. The CDR3 contains 14 residues. The V end was cut by 6 bases, the J end by 6 bases, with 17 bases between. From germline, CDR1 is SNHLY and CDR2 FYNNEI. The CDR3 is CASRRMASGPEAFF. The CDR3 nucleotides are TGTGCCAGCAGGAGGATGGCCTCTGGCCCTGAAGCTTTCTTT.

The V gene is TRBV5-1, the J gene TRBJ2-7; 7 nucleotides agree with TRBD1. The CDR3 extends over 14 amino acids. With V trimmed by 4 bases and J by 4 bases, 8 bases remained unmatched. Germline CDR1 is SGHRS and CDR2 is YFSETQ. The CDR3 loop reads CASSQDRAMYEQYF. The CDR3 DNA sequence: TGCGCCAGCAGCCAAGACAGGGCGATGTACGAGCAGTACTTC.

The rearrangement joins TRBV21-1 to TRBJ2-5; TRBD1 is the table's D call, not checked against the DNA. TRBV21-1 is tagged as a pseudogene. The CDR3 has 16 residues. The CDR3 is CASSNRDKAPEETQYF. As DNA, the CDR3 is TGTGCCAGCAGCAACCGGGACAAGGCCCCAGAAGAGACCCAGTACTTC.

This clonotype was picked up many times. The chain has TRBV12-3 or TRBV12-4 and TRBJ1-6; the D gene is possibly TRBD1 (5 bases). Trimming pared 6 bases from V and 13 bases from J, leaving 16 bases between. The CDR3 is made up of 13 amino acids. Here the CDR3 reads CASSRARQSPLHF. The CDR3 coding sequence is TGTGCCAGCAGCCGGGCGAGACAGTCCCCCCTCCACTTT.

At least ten counts were recorded for this clonotype. The rearrangement joins TRBV11-1 to TRBJ2-2, with 8 positions matching TRBD1. There are 16 residues in the CDR3. V gave up 5 bases and J gave up 5 bases; unmatched junction bases: 10. Germline values: CDR1 SGHAT, CDR2 FQDESV (reference sequence). CDR3 bases: TGTGCCAGCAGCCTCCGACAGGGGAGTGATACCGGGGAGCTGTTTTTT. Translating gives CASSLRQGSDTGELFF.